This record concerns one T cell receptor (beta chain) sequence. Its antigen is not identified. The data were taken from a study of radiation and T cells in renal cell carcinoma. The assay was immunoSEQ multiplex PCR, and TCRdb's table has in-frame clones only and misses some. This sample yields about 77,000 clones, of which approximately 82% are seen a single time; about 2.5% belongs to the top ten. Findings of the study overall: Pretreatment tumor biopsies were lacking, so baseline clonotypes are unknown.

Time point: blood 4 weeks post-SBRT, at nephrectomy. Described treatment: 15 Gy SBRT to primary tumor, nephrectomy 4 weeks later. Nephrectomy followed 15 Gy stereotactic body radiation by 4 weeks. Germline V lookup: CDR1 SGDLS, CDR2 YYNGEE. V shed 0 bases, J shed 9 bases, and the junction held 3 bases outside the gene matches. The CDR3 contains 13 residues. This TCR derives from a woman in her fifties or sixties with renal cell carcinoma. The specimen was blood, collected from a patient whose treatment included radiotherapy and nephrectomy. The chain combines TRBV9 with TRBJ1-3, with 7 nucleotides matching TRBD1. The DNA for the CDR3 is TGTGCCAGCAGCGTAGACAGGGGCGGCACCATATATTTT. Translation: CASSVDRGGTIYF.